This T cell receptor (beta chain) was found in a study of breast tumors, draining lymph nodes, adjacent tissues. TCRdb reprocessed the multiplex PCR reads with MiXCR, giving one entry per CDR3 protein. The repertoire includes 120,000 or so distinct CDR3 sequences, 15% to 20% of them detected once, and about 3.7% sits in the top ten. This clonotype was seen at least ten times. Its antigen is currently unknown. Study results and limitations: Luminal-like breast cancer showed significantly higher tumor–nontumor repertoire similarity than basal-like. Compared with lymph nodes, tumors were less diverse; compared with nontumor tissue, more. Most tumor T cells seemingly derive from lymph node, then expand in tumor. That most tumor T cells come from lymph nodes remained unproven.

Axillary draining lymph nodes of breast cancer patients supplied the node samples. V lost 3 bases and J lost 3; bases outside the gene matches: 10. From germline, CDR1 is DFQATT and CDR2 SNEGSKA (reference sequence). This CDR3 comprises 16 residues. The chain combines TRBV20-1 with TRBJ1-5; 8 bases align to TRBD1. The source material was axillary lymph node tissue. The receptor was derived from a female donor with breast cancer. Some clones in this sample may be carry-over from other donors' samples. CDR3 sequence (DNA): TGCAGTGCTAGTTACAGGGGGGATACACACAATCAGCCCCAGCATTTT. The encoded protein is CSASYRGDTHNQPQHF.